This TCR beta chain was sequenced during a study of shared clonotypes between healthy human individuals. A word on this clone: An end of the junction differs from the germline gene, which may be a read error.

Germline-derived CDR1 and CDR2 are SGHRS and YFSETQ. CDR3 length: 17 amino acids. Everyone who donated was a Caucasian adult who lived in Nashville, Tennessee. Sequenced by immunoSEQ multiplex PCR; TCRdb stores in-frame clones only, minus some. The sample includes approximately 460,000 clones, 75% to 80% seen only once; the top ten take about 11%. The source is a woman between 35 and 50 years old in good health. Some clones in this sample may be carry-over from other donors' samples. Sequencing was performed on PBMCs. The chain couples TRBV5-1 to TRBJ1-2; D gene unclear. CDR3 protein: CASSLPLQQRIGSGYTF. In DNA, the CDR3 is TGCGCCAGCAGCTTGCCCCTTCAACAGAGAATTGGAAGTGGCTATACCTTC. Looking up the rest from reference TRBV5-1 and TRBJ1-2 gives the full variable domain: KAGVTQTPRYLIKTRGQQVTLSCSPISGHRSVSWYQQTPGQGLQFLFEYFSETQRNKGNFPGRFSGRQFSNSRSEMNVSTLELGDSALYLCASSLPLQQRIGSGYTFGSGTRLTVV.